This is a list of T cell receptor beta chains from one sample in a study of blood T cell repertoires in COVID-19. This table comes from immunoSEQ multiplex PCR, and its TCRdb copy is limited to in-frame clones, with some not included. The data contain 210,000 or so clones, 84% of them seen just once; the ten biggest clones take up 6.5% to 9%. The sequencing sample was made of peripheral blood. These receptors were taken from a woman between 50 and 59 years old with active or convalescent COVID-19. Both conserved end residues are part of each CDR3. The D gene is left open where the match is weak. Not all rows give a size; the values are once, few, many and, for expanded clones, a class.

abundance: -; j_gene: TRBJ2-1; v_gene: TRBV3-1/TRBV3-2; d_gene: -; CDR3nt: TGTGCCAGCAGCCAAGAGGCTAGTCTCGCCTACAACGAGCAGTTCTTC; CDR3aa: CASSQEASLAYNEQFF
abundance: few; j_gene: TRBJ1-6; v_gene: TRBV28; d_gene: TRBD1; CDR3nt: TGTGCCAGCAGTGAGACTCCTCGGGGACAGGGGGCTTATAATTCACCCCTCCACTTT; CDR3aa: CASSETPRGQGAYNSPLHF
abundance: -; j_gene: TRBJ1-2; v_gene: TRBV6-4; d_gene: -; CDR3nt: TGTGCCAGCAGTCCGACCTTCGGGGATTTAGCTAACTATGGCTACACCTTC; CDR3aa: CASSPTFGDLANYGYTF
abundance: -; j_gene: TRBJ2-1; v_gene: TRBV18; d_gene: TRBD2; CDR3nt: TGTGCCAGCTCACCACCGTGGACTAGCGGCAATGAGCAGTTCTTC; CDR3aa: CASSPPWTSGNEQFF
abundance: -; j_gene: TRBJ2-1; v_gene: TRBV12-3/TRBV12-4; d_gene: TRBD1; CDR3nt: TGTGCCGGAGGACAGGTTTACAATGAGCAGTTCTTC; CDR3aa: CAGGQVYNEQFF
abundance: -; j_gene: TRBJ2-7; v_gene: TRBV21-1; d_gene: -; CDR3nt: -; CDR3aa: CASIKTRLFGTGTPNEQYF
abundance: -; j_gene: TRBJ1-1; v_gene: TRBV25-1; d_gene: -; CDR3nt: TGTGCCAGCAGTTACCAGGGAAACACTGAAGCTTTCTTT; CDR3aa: CASSYQGNTEAFF
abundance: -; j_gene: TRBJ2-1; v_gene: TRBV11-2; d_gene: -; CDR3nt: TGTGCCAGCAGCCCCTACCGGGGTGATGAGCAGTTCTTC; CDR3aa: CASSPYRGDEQFF
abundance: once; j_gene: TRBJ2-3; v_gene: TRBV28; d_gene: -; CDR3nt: TGTGCCAGCAGTTCGACTCCTGATGATACGCAGTATTTT; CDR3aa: CASSSTPDDTQYF
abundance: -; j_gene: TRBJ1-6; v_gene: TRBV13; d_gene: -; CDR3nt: TGTGCCAGCAGCTCGATCAGGGCGGGAAATTCACCCCTCCACTTT; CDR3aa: CASSSIRAGNSPLHF
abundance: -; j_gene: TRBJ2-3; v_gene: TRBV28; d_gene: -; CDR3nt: TGTGCCAGCAGTTCCCAGGGAGGGGGATTCACAGATACGCAGTATTTT; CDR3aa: CASSSQGGGFTDTQYF